This T cell receptor (beta chain) was captured in a study of blood T cell repertoires in COVID-19. Germline values: CDR1 LNHDA, CDR2 SQIVND (reference sequence). The CDR3 spans 14 residues. Trimming at V came to 5 bases and at J to 7 bases, leaving 4 bases not matched to a gene. Under the authors' procedure: Amplification of reference gene primers was used by the study to estimate nucleated cell counts. Only in-frame clones appear in the TCRdb table, and some are missing; sequencing was by immunoSEQ multiplex PCR. D and trimming were read from the DNA, whereas the V and J calls and clone size are those reported in that table. Among tens of thousands of clones, roughly four fifths were seen once, and the ten largest hold around 5.3%.

This sequence originates from a woman aged 60-75 years with acute or convalescent COVID-19. Material: peripheral blood. V and J are TRBV19 and TRBJ2-1, with 11 bases aligning to TRBD1. The CDR3 reads CASSRTGGRNEQFF. For the CDR3, the DNA is TGTGCCAGTAGTCGGACAGGGGGCCGTAATGAGCAGTTCTTC.